The next 7 T cell receptor beta chains were all read from a single sample in a study of T cell repertoires in cytomegalovirus infection. TCRdb re-analysed the reads in MiXCR, keeping a single row per CDR3 protein. The sample has approximately 500,000 distinct CDR3 sequences; about 11% are singletons. The sequenced sample was PBMCs. Receptors were obtained from a human donor in good health (CMV status not recorded). Some clones in this sample may be carry-over from other donors' samples.

This clonotype showed up many times. V and J are TRBV19 and TRBJ2-3, with D possibly matching TRBD2 (7 bases). Germline V gives CDR1 LNHDA, CDR2 SQIVND (reference sequence). V was cut by 3 bases and J by 2 bases, with 9 bases left in between. The CDR3 sequence is 14 residues long. CDR3 DNA: TGTGCCAGTAGTATCGGGGGGCCCACAGATACGCAGTATTTT. As protein: CASSIGGPTDTQYF.

Many counts were recorded for this clonotype. The gene calls are TRBV9 and TRBJ1-2, with D perhaps matching TRBD1 (5 bases). With 0 bases removed from V and 5 bases from J, the gap between germline ends came to 17 bases. The CDR3 has 16 residues. Germline CDR1 reads SGDLS; CDR2 reads YYNGEE. CDR3 residues: CASSVEPGTYTYGYTF. The CDR3 DNA follows: TGTGCCAGCAGCGTAGAGCCCGGGACGTACACTTATGGCTACACCTTC. Using reference TRBV9 and TRBJ1-2 for the parts outside the CDR3, the full variable domain is DSGVTQTPKHLITATGQRVTLRCSPRSGDLSVYWYQQSLDQGLQFLIQYYNGEERAKGNILERFSAQQFPDLHSELNLSSLELGDSALYFCASSVEPGTYTYGYTFGSGTRLTVV.

The CDR3 reads CASKRGRNSPLHF. The CDR3 coding sequence is TGTGCCAGCAAGAGGGGCCGCAATTCACCCCTCCACTTT. This chain joins TRBV6-5 and TRBJ1-6; maybe TRBD1 (5 bases). CDR3 length: 13 amino acids. Germline V gives CDR1 MNHEY, CDR2 SVGAGI. V dropped 7 bases and J dropped 7 bases, with 11 bases sitting between them.

This clonotype was seen ten or more times. The chain joins TRBV5-6 to TRBJ2-7; TRBD2 is a possible D gene (5 bases). In germline, CDR1 is SGHDT, CDR2 YYEEEE. The CDR3 is 12 amino acids. The V end lost 4 bases, the J end lost 3 bases, and 8 bases lay between the germline ends. The CDR3 reads CASSLRGYEQYF. The DNA of the CDR3 is TGTGCCAGCAGCCTTCGGGGCTACGAGCAGTACTTC. The entire variable domain, with the rest obtained from reference TRBV5-6 and TRBJ2-7, is as follows: DAGVTQSPTHLIKTRGQQVTLRCSPKSGHDTVSWYQQALGQGPQFIFQYYEEEERQRGNFPDRFSGHQFPNYSSELNVNALLLGDSALYLCASSLRGYEQYFGPGTRLTVT.

This clonotype was counted at least ten times. The chain recombines TRBV5-6 with TRBJ2-7; a possible D gene is TRBD2 (6 bases). V was trimmed by 4 bases and J by 3 bases, leaving 17 bases between them. The germline V gene has CDR1 SGHDT and CDR2 YYEEEE. The CDR3 runs 15 residues. The CDR3 here is CASSQPPSDGYEQYF. The CDR3 DNA reads as TGTGCCAGCAGCCAACCTCCTAGCGACGGCTACGAGCAGTACTTC.

In regard to this clonotype: At one of its ends the junction is not consistent with the germline gene, which may arise from a read error. V and J are TRBV5-1 and TRBJ2-6; D gene uncertain. CDR3 length: 16 residues. From germline, CDR1 is SGHRS and CDR2 YFSETQ. CDR3 DNA sequence: TGCGCCAGCAGCTTGGGTAGCCTCTCTGGGTCCAACGTCCTGACTTTC. Its protein product is CASSLGSLSGSNVLTF.

This clonotype was picked up many times. The chain is built from TRBV19 and TRBJ1-2; D gene unclear. This CDR3 comprises 11 residues. Trimming took off 1 base at V and 8 bases at J, with 5 bases between the two ends. Per the germline V gene, CDR1 is LNHDA and CDR2 is SQIVND (reference sequence). CDR3 DNA: TGTGCCAGTAGTATAGGCAGCGGCTACACCTTC. Protein: CASSIGSGYTF.